The next 28 T cell receptor beta chains were all read from a single sample in a study of CD8+ T cells in alopecia areata. Reverse transcription of extracted RNA yielded cDNA, which provided the sequencing template. Here immunoSEQ multiplex PCR was the method, and the copy in TCRdb shows in-frame clones only, minus some. Here the sample spans 150,000 to 200,000 clones, 58% being singletons. Indicated treatment: oral pan-JAK inhibitor, 5-10 mg twice daily. The specimen was CD4+ T cells sorted from blood, collected around week 55, from a patient treated with tofacitinib. The receptors stem from a human donor with alopecia areata.

This chain uses TRBV6-5 with TRBJ2-5; D uncertain. The germline V gene encodes CDR1 MNHEY and CDR2 SVGAGI. V was clipped by 4 bases and J by 5 bases, with 14 bases between them. The CDR3 runs to 14 residues. CDR3 sequence reads: CASSSTRREETQYF. CDR3 nucleotides: TGTGCCAGCAGTTCGACGCGCCGTGAGGAGACCCAGTACTTC.

This sequence joins TRBV7-8 and TRBJ2-5; unclear D gene. Germline CDR1 reads SGHVS; CDR2 reads FQNEAQ. The CDR3 consists of 13 residues. Deletions cut 6 bases from V and 5 bases from J, with 13 bases between. The CDR3 reads CASRAGGRETQYF. As DNA, the CDR3 is TGTGCCAGCAGAGCCGGTGGAAGGGAGACCCAGTACTTC.

The chain recombines TRBV5-1 with TRBJ2-2; possibly TRBD1 for D (5 bases). The CDR3 spans 14 residues. V shed 4 bases and J shed 1 base, with 8 bases lying between them. The germline CDR1 and CDR2 sequences are SGHRS and YFSETQ. The CDR3 DNA sequence: TGCGCCAGCAGCCCCGGACAGAACACCGGGGAGCTGTTTTTT. Translation: CASSPGQNTGELFF.

This clone was detected only a few times. The chain links TRBV25-1 to TRBJ2-3, with TRBD2 matching 10 bases. V was clipped by 2 bases and J by 8 bases; unmatched bases: 16. CDR1 is MGHDK and CDR2 is SYGVNS in the germline V gene. The CDR3 contains 18 residues. CDR3 residues: CASSEVGMSGGADSTQYF. Here the CDR3 DNA reads TGTGCCAGCAGTGAAGTCGGAATGAGCGGGGGGGCCGACAGTACGCAGTATTTT. Based on the CDR3 plus reference TRBV25-1 and TRBJ2-3, the full variable domain is EADIYQTPRYLVIGTGKKITLECSQTMGHDKMYWYQQDPGMELHLIHYSYGVNSTEKGDLSSESTVSRIRTEHFPLTLESARPSHTSQYLCASSEVGMSGGADSTQYFGPGTRLTVL.

The chain couples TRBV27 to TRBJ2-5, with D possibly being TRBD2 (5 bases). V was pared by 7 bases and J by 5 bases, with 20 bases between. The CDR3 consists of 15 residues. Germline CDR1 MNHEY, CDR2 SMNVEV (reference sequence). CDR3 sequence (DNA): TGTGCCAGCACCCCTGGTTCTCCGGCGGGCGAGACCCAGTACTTC. Its protein is CASTPGSPAGETQYF.

This clone was recorded many times. V usage is TRBV25-1 and J usage is TRBJ1-1; D ambiguous. The CDR3 has 15 amino acids. V lost 1 base to trimming and J lost 4 bases, with 13 bases between them. CDR1 is MGHDK, CDR2 SYGVNS, per germline. DNA for the CDR3: TGTGCCAGCAGTGAATTCACGGGGTATGGCACTGAAGCTTTCTTT. Translation gives CASSEFTGYGTEAFF.

This clone has more than one count but fewer than ten. The chain's CDR3 is CASSPPAGGDGYTF. CDR3 in DNA: TGTGCCAGCAGTCCCCCCGCAGGGGGCGATGGCTACACCTTC. The chain carries TRBV28 and TRBJ1-2; 8 bases fit TRBD1. Germline V gene lookup returns CDR1 MDHEN and CDR2 SYDVKM. The CDR3 has 14 residues. Trimming cost V 5 bases and J 6 bases; bases outside gene matches: 8.

As regards this clone: The sample holds other DNA sequences that translate to the same CDR3. The chain is built from TRBV30 and TRBJ2-1, with D hard to call. The germline V gene encodes CDR1 GTSNPN and CDR2 SVGIG (reference sequence). This CDR3 spans 13 amino acids. Trimming took 3 bases from V and 0 from J, leaving 6 bases between them. The CDR3 DNA is TGTGCCTGGAGCCGGAGCTCCTACAATGAGCAGTTCTTC. Encoded protein: CAWSRSSYNEQFF.

A single count supports this clone. This sequence joins TRBV15 and TRBJ1-1; D might be TRBD1 (6 bases). Germline loops: CDR1 LNHNV, CDR2 YYDKDF (reference sequence). Trimming removed 0 bases at V and 3 bases at J, with 11 bases between. This CDR3 has 15 amino acids. This chain's CDR3 is CATSREGGADTEAFF. The CDR3, as DNA: TGTGCCACCAGCAGAGAGGGGGGCGCGGACACTGAAGCTTTCTTT.

The table lists this clone with a few counts. V is TRBV2 and J is TRBJ1-1; TRBD1 might be the D (5 bases). The CDR3 covers 11 residues. The V gene lost 8 bases and the J gene lost 7 bases, with 11 bases spanning the gap. CDR1 is SNHLY, CDR2 FYNNEI, per germline. CDR3 DNA: TGTGCCAGCCTAGGGCAGGGTGAAGCTTTCTTT. Translation: CASLGQGEAFF.

The rearrangement links TRBV19 to TRBJ1-1, with TRBD1 as a possible D gene (5 bases). With 7 bases removed from V and 1 base from J, the gap between germline ends came to 16 bases. In germline, CDR1 is LNHDA, CDR2 SQIVND (reference sequence). There are 15 residues in the CDR3. The CDR3 DNA sequence: TGTGCCAGTAAGCGGGACTTGGGACCGAACACTGAAGCTTTCTTT. Protein sequence: CASKRDLGPNTEAFF. The full variable domain, rest sourced from reference TRBV19 and TRBJ1-1, is DGGITQSPKYLFRKEGQNVTLSCEQNLNHDAMYWYRQDPGQGLRLIYYSQIVNDFQKGDIAEGYSVSREKKESFPLTVTSAQKNPTAFYLCASKRDLGPNTEAFFGQGTRLTVV.

The chain has TRBV6-6 and TRBJ1-1; possible D gene TRBD1, 6 bases. The length of the CDR3 is 12 residues. Germline V gene lookup returns CDR1 MNHNY and CDR2 SVGAGI (reference sequence). V was cut by 6 bases and J by 8 bases, with 13 bases left in between. The chain's CDR3 is CASSLGGLEAFF. CDR3 coding DNA: TGTGCCAGCAGCCTAGGGGGGCTGGAAGCTTTCTTT.

This clone occurred a few times. This chain links TRBV13 with TRBJ2-3; D remains unclear. V was clipped by 6 bases and J by 0 bases, with 1 base between them. The CDR3 is 11 residues long. Germline-derived CDR1 and CDR2 are PRHDT and FYEKMQ (reference sequence). The CDR3 spells CASSSTDTQYF. DNA of the CDR3: TGTGCCAGCAGTAGCACAGATACGCAGTATTTT.

This chain links TRBV6-1 with TRBJ1-1, with a tentative D call TRBD1 (5 bases). CDR3 length equals 14 residues. Germline assignment: CDR1 MNHNS and CDR2 SASEGT. Trimming took 5 bases from V and 5 from J, leaving 15 bases between them. The CDR3 sequence: CASSQSGWGTEAFF. DNA for the CDR3: TGTGCCAGCAGTCAGTCAGGGTGGGGGACTGAAGCTTTCTTT.

This rearrangement joins TRBV5-6 to TRBJ2-7; 8 bases agree with TRBD1. The CDR3 sequence is 14 residues long. CDR1 SGHDT and CDR2 YYEEEE come from the germline V gene. The J segment lost 3 bases and the V segment lost 7 bases, leaving 9 bases of the junction unmatched. CDR3 in amino acids: CASGVDRGYYEQYF. In DNA form, the CDR3 reads TGTGCCAGCGGCGTCGACAGGGGTTACTACGAGCAGTACTTC.

The chain carries TRBV5-6 and TRBJ2-3; D is ambiguous. V was trimmed by 4 bases and J by 5 bases, leaving 14 bases between them. Germline lookup yields CDR1 SGHDT and CDR2 YYEEEE. This CDR3 has 14 residues. The CDR3 bases are TGTGCCAGCAGCGCCGGACCAAACGGAGATACGCAGTATTTT. Protein sequence: CASSAGPNGDTQYF.

The chain links TRBV7-8 to TRBJ2-1; 8 positions match TRBD1. Germline CDR1 and CDR2: SGHVS and FQNEAQ. The CDR3 consists of 15 residues. Trimming took 2 bases from V and 4 from J; bases not matched to a gene: 4. CDR3 bases: TGTGCCAGCAGCTTAAGGGACAGGTTTTACAATGAGCAGTTCTTC. It translates to CASSLRDRFYNEQFF.

In its sample, this clone was seen once. The rearrangement links TRBV2 to TRBJ2-3, with no clear D. V lost 2 bases and J 0 bases, leaving 12 bases between the germline ends. The germline gives CDR1 SNHLY, CDR2 FYNNEI. CDR3 length: 16 amino acids. In nucleotides, the CDR3 is TGTGCCAGCAGTGAATTCGGCGGTTTGAGCACAGATACGCAGTATTTT. Protein: CASSEFGGLSTDTQYF.

This rearrangement joins TRBV10-3 to TRBJ1-2; D is possibly TRBD1 (5 bases). CDR1 ENHRY and CDR2 SYGVKD come from the germline V gene. Deletions cut 3 bases from V and 4 bases from J, with 15 bases between. This CDR3 comprises 15 residues. This CDR3 reads CAISEVGGVTYGYTF. Written as DNA, the CDR3 is TGTGCCATCAGTGAAGTGGGGGGAGTAACCTATGGCTACACCTTC.

In its sample, this clone was seen a few times. This chain links TRBV4-2 with TRBJ2-3; D tentatively fits TRBD1 or TRBD2 (7 bases each). V gave up 0 bases and J gave up 7 bases, with 17 bases separating them. Looked up from germline, CDR1 is LGHNA and CDR2 is YNFKEQ. CDR3 length: 16 amino acids. As DNA, the CDR3 is TGTGCCAGCAGCCAAGATCGAGGGAGGGGGCAGAATACGCAGTATTTT. It translates to CASSQDRGRGQNTQYF.

The chain joins TRBV11-1 to TRBJ2-3, with TRBD1 matching 11 bases. V was clipped by 8 bases and J by 6 bases; unmatched bases: 7. The CDR3 consists of 14 residues. Germline-derived CDR1 and CDR2 are SGHAT and FQDESV (reference sequence). For the CDR3, the DNA is TGTGCCAGCCGCTGGACAGGGGGCGTGGATACGCAGTATTTT. Translation: CASRWTGGVDTQYF.

The chain uses TRBV30 and TRBJ2-7; no reliable D call. The CDR3 extends over 14 amino acids. Between the trimmed V and J ends, which lost 3 bases and 2 bases, there was a span of 14 bases. CDR1 and CDR2 from the germline V gene are GTSNPN and SVGIG (reference sequence). The CDR3 region has the DNA TGTGCCTGGAGCTTGGGCGCACAGCCCTACGAGCAGTACTTC. This sequence encodes CAWSLGAQPYEQYF.

The chain carries TRBV5-6 and TRBJ2-2, with D possibly matching TRBD2 (6 bases). The CDR3 covers 15 residues. With 1 base removed from V and 5 bases from J, the gap between germline ends came to 12 bases. CDR1 and CDR2 from the germline V gene are SGHDT and YYEEEE. CDR3: CASSLLSGGTGELFF. CDR3 nucleotide sequence: TGTGCCAGCAGCTTGTTGTCAGGAGGGACCGGGGAGCTGTTTTTT. The whole variable domain, remainder taken from reference TRBV5-6 and TRBJ2-2, is DAGVTQSPTHLIKTRGQQVTLRCSPKSGHDTVSWYQQALGQGPQFIFQYYEEEERQRGNFPDRFSGHQFPNYSSELNVNALLLGDSALYLCASSLLSGGTGELFFGEGSRLTVL.

This clone occurred a few times. The chain recombines TRBV10-3 with TRBJ2-7, with D tentatively TRBD1 or TRBD2 (5 bases each). CDR3 length: 15 amino acids. CDR1 ENHRY and CDR2 SYGVKD come from the germline V gene. V was trimmed by 5 bases and J by 7 bases, leaving 21 bases between them. CDR3 sequence: CAISPAWDQTSEQYF. The CDR3 DNA is TGTGCCATCAGTCCGGCCTGGGACCAGACTTCGGAGCAGTACTTC.

CDR3 nucleotides: TGCGCCAGCAGCATCCCGGGACAGGGGGGTAGTGAGCAGTTCTTC. This sequence encodes CASSIPGQGGSEQFF. The chain employs TRBV5-1 and TRBJ2-1; 11 bases agree with TRBD1. V shed 4 bases, J shed 9 bases, and the junction held 9 bases outside the gene matches. The length of the CDR3 is 15 residues. Germline CDR1 and CDR2: SGHRS and YFSETQ. The variable domain in full, completed from reference TRBV5-1 and TRBJ2-1, reads KAGVTQTPRYLIKTRGQQVTLSCSPISGHRSVSWYQQTPGQGLQFLFEYFSETQRNKGNFPGRFSGRQFSNSRSEMNVSTLELGDSALYLCASSIPGQGGSEQFFGPGTRLTVL.

V gene TRBV23-1 combines with J gene TRBJ1-1; TRBD1 might be the D (6 bases). TRBV23-1 is designated an ORF whose function remains uncertain. The CDR3 has 14 residues. V lost 11 bases to trimming and J lost 5 bases, with 21 bases between them. The CDR3 region is CASRRPTGGTEAFF. The CDR3 DNA reads as TGCGCCTCCCGTAGACCGACAGGAGGGACTGAAGCTTTCTTT.

The chain joins TRBV27 to TRBJ1-5; D unresolved. From germline, CDR1 is MNHEY and CDR2 SMNVEV (reference sequence). V was cut by 7 bases and J by 0 bases, with 10 bases left in between. CDR3 length: 14 amino acids. CDR3 residues: CASKSGDSNQPQHF. The CDR3 coding sequence is TGTGCCAGCAAAAGTGGGGATAGCAATCAGCCCCAGCATTTT.

The gene calls are TRBV9 and TRBJ2-3, with no clear D. V gave up 0 bases and J gave up 4 bases, with 9 bases separating them. The CDR3 length is 14 residues. Germline CDR1 and CDR2: SGDLS and YYNGEE. CDR3 in amino acids: CASSVEAFSDTQYF. CDR3 coding DNA: TGTGCCAGCAGCGTAGAGGCTTTTTCAGATACGCAGTATTTT.